Below, 21 T cell receptor beta chains from the same sample are listed, as sequenced in a study of a mutant IDH1 vaccine in newly diagnosed glioma. No antigen has been identified for these receptors. The table came from immunoSEQ multiplex PCR; TCRdb's copy has only in-frame clones and leaves some out. The sample has around 41,000 clones; approximately 92% are singletons. Specified time point: week 35, safety follow-up. Topical imiquimod was applied with each vaccine dose, which held 300 ug of mutant IDH1 20-mer peptide. The sample consisted of PBMCs, taken from a glioma patient whose treatment included an IDH1 peptide vaccine. These receptors came from a man in his forties or fifties with glioma.

This chain links TRBV7-9 with TRBJ1-1, with D possibly being TRBD1 (5 bases). Trimming removed 2 bases from V and 10 bases from J, with 11 bases in between. The CDR3 is 12 residues long. In germline, CDR1 is SEHNR, CDR2 FQNEAQ (reference sequence). The CDR3 DNA is TGTGCCAGCAGCTTAAGTGCAGGGAGAGCTTTCTTT. This gives the protein CASSLSAGRAFF.

The chain links TRBV10-3 to TRBJ1-1; D not resolved. Germline-derived CDR1 and CDR2 are ENHRY and SYGVKD. This CDR3 is 13 amino acids long. V lost 0 bases, J lost 2 bases, and 4 bases lay in between. The CDR3 bases are TGTGCCATCAGTGAGTCAAAAAACACTGAAGCTTTCTTT. Translation: CAISESKNTEAFF.

This chain links TRBV14 with TRBJ1-5; D is possibly TRBD1 (5 bases). From germline, CDR1 is SGHDN and CDR2 FVKESK. The CDR3 covers 14 residues. The V end was cut by 9 bases, the J end by 5 bases, with 17 bases between. The CDR3 nucleotides read TGTGCCAGATTTATGACGACAGTTGATCAGCCCCAGCATTTT. It yields the protein CARFMTTVDQPQHF.

V gene TRBV7-2 combines with J gene TRBJ2-2; 7 bases align to TRBD1. The CDR3 spans 17 residues. CDR1 and CDR2 from the germline V gene are SGHTA and FQGNSA. Trimming cost V 1 base and J 5 bases; bases outside gene matches: 10. As DNA, the CDR3 is TGTGCCAGCAGCTTAGAGGGGGCAGGGAGAGTTACCGGGGAGCTGTTTTTT. Its translation is CASSLEGAGRVTGELFF. Full variable domain (rest looked up from reference TRBV7-2 and TRBJ2-2): GAGVSQSPSNKVTEKGKDVELRCDPISGHTALYWYRQSLGQGLEFLIYFQGNSAPDKSGLPSDRFSAERTGGSVSTLTIQRTQQEDSAVYLCASSLEGAGRVTGELFFGEGSRLTVL.

The rearrangement links TRBV2 to TRBJ2-1, with TRBD2 identical over 11 bases. The CDR3 is 16 amino acids. Trimming removed 5 bases from V and 7 bases from J; junction bases left unmatched: 10. The germline CDR1 and CDR2 sequences are SNHLY and FYNNEI. The CDR3 loop reads CASSSTGTSGRNEQFF. The CDR3 DNA follows: TGTGCCAGCAGTTCAACCGGGACTAGCGGAAGGAATGAGCAGTTCTTC. The full variable domain, rest sourced from reference TRBV2 and TRBJ2-1, is EPEVTQTPSHQVTQMGQEVILRCVPISNHLYFYWYRQILGQKVEFLVSFYNNEISEKSEIFDDQFSVERPDGSNFTLKIRSTKLEDSAMYFCASSSTGTSGRNEQFFGPGTRLTVL.

The chain joins TRBV18 to TRBJ1-5; D unresolved. The CDR3 spans 13 residues. V lost 6 bases, J lost 5 bases, and 11 bases lay in between. Germline loops: CDR1 KGHSH, CDR2 LQKENI. For the CDR3, the DNA is TGTGCCAGCTCCCCAGGATCGGATCAGCCCCAGCATTTT. Residues: CASSPGSDQPQHF.

V usage is TRBV7-2 and J usage is TRBJ1-1; D not resolved. V lost 5 bases to trimming and J lost 7 bases, with 14 bases between them. Germline V gene lookup returns CDR1 SGHTA and CDR2 FQGNSA. The CDR3 covers 13 residues. In DNA, the CDR3 is TGTGCCAGCAGCCCAAGGCCCCGAGGTGAAGCTTTCTTT. Its translation is CASSPRPRGEAFF.

Remarks on this clone: Compared with germline, one end of the junction differs, possibly owing to a read error. V is TRBV7-7 and J is TRBJ2-2; 8 nucleotides align to TRBD1. This CDR3 has 15 residues. Germline V gives CDR1 SSHAT, CDR2 FNYEAQ (reference sequence). The CDR3 loop reads CASSLVQGATGELFF. The CDR3 DNA sequence: TGTGCTAGCAGCTTAGTCCAGGGGGCTACCGGGGAGCTGTTTTTT.

The chain carries TRBV4-1 and TRBJ2-7; either TRBD1 or TRBD2 may fit D (5 bases each). CDR3 length: 13 residues. With 2 bases removed from V and 4 bases from J, the gap between germline ends came to 9 bases. Per the germline V gene, CDR1 is MGHRA and CDR2 is YSYEKL. CDR3 nucleotides: TGCGCCAGCAGCCAAACCAGGGAGTACGAGCAGTACGTC. Amino acid sequence: CASSQTREYEQYV.

Worth noting for this clone: The same CDR3 can be traced to other DNA sequences in this sample. CDR3 bases: TGTGCCAGCAGTGAACTAGCGGGGGGTTACAATGAGCAGTTCTTC. It translates to CASSELAGGYNEQFF. The J gene is TRBJ2-1, the V gene TRBV6-1; the match to TRBD2 covers 11 bases. The V gene's germline CDR1 is MNHNS and CDR2 SASEGT. The CDR3 is made up of 15 amino acids. Germline trimming cut 2 bases from V and 4 bases from J; bases unmatched to any gene: 1.

The rearrangement joins TRBV19 to TRBJ2-7; 7 bases map to TRBD1. The CDR3 length is 14 residues. CDR1 and CDR2 from the germline V gene are LNHDA and SQIVND (reference sequence). The trim removed 1 base at V and 2 bases at J, leaving 2 bases unmatched. The CDR3 reads CASSIAGGAYEQYF. As DNA, the CDR3 is TGTGCCAGTAGTATAGCAGGGGGAGCCTACGAGCAGTACTTC.

CDR3 DNA: TGTGCCAGCAGTTTTTTACAGGGGGATGCAGGAAACACCATATATTTT. Its translation is CASSFLQGDAGNTIYF. The genes are TRBV28 and TRBJ1-3; 8 bases line up with TRBD1. V dropped 3 bases and J dropped 4; count of bases not matched to a gene: 8. The CDR3 sequence is 16 residues long. Germline values: CDR1 MDHEN, CDR2 SYDVKM.

This chain uses TRBV28 with TRBJ1-1; tentative D call: TRBD1 (5 bases). There are 16 residues in the CDR3. V was cut by 3 bases and J by 1 base, with 15 bases left in between. The germline V gene has CDR1 MDHEN and CDR2 SYDVKM. CDR3 loop: CASSFWGRLTNTEAFF. DNA for the CDR3: TGTGCCAGCAGTTTCTGGGGCAGATTAACGAACACTGAAGCTTTCTTT.

V is TRBV9 and J is TRBJ1-4, with D possibly TRBD1 on 5 matching bases. V was shortened by 7 bases and J by 0 bases, with 7 bases between the two germline ends. The CDR3 is made up of 13 amino acids. In germline, CDR1 is SGDLS, CDR2 YYNGEE. The CDR3 loop is CASGGATNEKLFF. The CDR3 bases are TGTGCCAGCGGGGGGGCAACTAATGAAAAACTGTTTTTT.

The chain employs TRBV19 and TRBJ1-1, with 8 bases aligning to TRBD1. The CDR3 is 15 amino acids. Looked up from germline, CDR1 is LNHDA and CDR2 is SQIVND (reference sequence). The V and J ends lost 4 bases and 1 base, in that order; junction bases with no gene match: 5. CDR3 loop: CASSSTGQGNTEAFF. In nucleotides, the CDR3 is TGTGCCAGTAGTAGCACCGGACAGGGGAACACTGAAGCTTTCTTT.

The rearrangement joins TRBV7-2 to TRBJ1-5, with a tentative D call TRBD1 (6 bases). Between the trimmed V and J ends, which lost 5 bases and 7 bases, there was a span of 18 bases. The CDR3 contains 15 residues. Germline assignment: CDR1 SGHTA and CDR2 FQGNSA. CDR3 protein: CASSPNRGLGQPQHF. As DNA, the CDR3 is TGTGCCAGCAGCCCTAACCGGGGGCTGGGGCAGCCCCAGCATTTT.

The genes are TRBV5-6 and TRBJ1-2, with D possibly matching TRBD1 (5 bases). V was shortened by 5 bases and J by 11 bases, with 19 bases between the two germline ends. The CDR3 sequence is 13 residues long. Germline lookup yields CDR1 SGHDT and CDR2 YYEEEE. The CDR3 coding sequence is TGTGCCAGCAGGGGTCTGGGACGGAGCGAGTACACCTTC. Its translation is CASRGLGRSEYTF.

This chain connects TRBV7-8 to TRBJ2-5; 8 nucleotides match TRBD2. V lost 2 bases, J lost 1 base, and 3 bases stayed unmatched. CDR3 length equals 15 residues. Per the germline V gene, CDR1 is SGHVS and CDR2 is FQNEAQ. CDR3 coding DNA: TGTGCCAGCAGCTTACTAGCGGGCGGCCAAGAGACCCAGTACTTC. It yields the protein CASSLLAGGQETQYF.

The chain has TRBV10-2 and TRBJ1-5; unclear D gene. Trimming pared 3 bases from V and 3 bases from J, leaving 6 bases between. This CDR3 region has 13 residues. Germline V gene data show CDR1 as WSHSY and CDR2 as SAAADI. CDR3 nucleotides: TGCGCCAGCAGTGACACAGTCAATCAGCCCCAGCATTTT. Its translation is CASSDTVNQPQHF.

The chain joins TRBV21-1 to TRBJ2-2; TRBD1 is the table's D call and was not checked against the DNA. TRBV21-1 is given as a pseudogene. This CDR3 is 15 amino acids long. The CDR3 loop reads CASNRDRGNTGELFF. The CDR3, as DNA: TGTGCCAGCAACCGGGACAGGGGTAACACCGGGGAGCTGTTTTTT.

The V gene is TRBV5-4, the J gene TRBJ2-3; D is unclear. The CDR3 consists of 16 residues. Trimming pared 9 bases from V and 1 base from J, leaving 21 bases between. Germline CDR1 is SGHNT and CDR2 is YYREEE (reference sequence). CDR3 protein: CATKTDGPFGTDTQYF. As DNA, the CDR3 is TGTGCCACCAAAACCGACGGACCATTTGGCACAGATACGCAGTATTTT.